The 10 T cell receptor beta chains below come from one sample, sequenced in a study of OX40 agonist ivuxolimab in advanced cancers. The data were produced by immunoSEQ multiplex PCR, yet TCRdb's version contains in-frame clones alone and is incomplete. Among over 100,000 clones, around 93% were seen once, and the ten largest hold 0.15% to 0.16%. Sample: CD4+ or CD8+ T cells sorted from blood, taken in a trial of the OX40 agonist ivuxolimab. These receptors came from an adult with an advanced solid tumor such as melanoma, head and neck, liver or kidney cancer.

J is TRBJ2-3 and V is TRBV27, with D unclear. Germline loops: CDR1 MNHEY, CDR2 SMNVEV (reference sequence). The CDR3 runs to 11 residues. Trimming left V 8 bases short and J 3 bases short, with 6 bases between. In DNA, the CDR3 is TGTGCCAGCGCCCGTACAGATACGCAGTATTTT. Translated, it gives CASARTDTQYF.

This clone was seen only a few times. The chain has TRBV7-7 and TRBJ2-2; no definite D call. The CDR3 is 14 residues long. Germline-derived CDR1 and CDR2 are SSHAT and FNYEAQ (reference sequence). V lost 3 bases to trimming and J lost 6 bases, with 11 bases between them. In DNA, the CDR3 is TGTGCCAGCAGCTTCAGCGAAAGCTCCGGGGAGCTGTTTTTT. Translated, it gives CASSFSESSGELFF.

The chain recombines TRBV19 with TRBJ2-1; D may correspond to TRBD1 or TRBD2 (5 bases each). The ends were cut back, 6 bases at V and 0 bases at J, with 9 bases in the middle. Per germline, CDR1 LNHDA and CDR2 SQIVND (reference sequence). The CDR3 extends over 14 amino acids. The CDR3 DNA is TGTGCCAGTAGGGGGGAGAGCTCCTACAATGAGCAGTTCTTC. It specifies CASRGESSYNEQFF.

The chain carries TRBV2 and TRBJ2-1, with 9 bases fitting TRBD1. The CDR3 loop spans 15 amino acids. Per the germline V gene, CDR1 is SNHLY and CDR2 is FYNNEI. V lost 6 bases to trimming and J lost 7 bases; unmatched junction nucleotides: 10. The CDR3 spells CASRTGQGVRNEQFF. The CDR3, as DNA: TGTGCCAGCAGGACGGGACAGGGTGTTCGTAATGAGCAGTTCTTC.

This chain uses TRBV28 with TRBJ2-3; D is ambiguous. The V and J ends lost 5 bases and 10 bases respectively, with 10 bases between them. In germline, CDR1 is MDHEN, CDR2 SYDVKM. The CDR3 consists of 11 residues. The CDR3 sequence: CASSDRWAQYF. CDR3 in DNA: TGTGCCAGCAGTGATAGGTGGGCGCAGTATTTT.

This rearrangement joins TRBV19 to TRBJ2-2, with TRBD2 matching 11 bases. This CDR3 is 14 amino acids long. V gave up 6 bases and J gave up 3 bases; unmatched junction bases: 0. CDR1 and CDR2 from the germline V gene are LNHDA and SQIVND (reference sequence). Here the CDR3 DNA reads TGTGCCAGTAGGGGACTAGCGGACACCGGGGAGCTGTTTTTT. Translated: CASRGLADTGELFF.

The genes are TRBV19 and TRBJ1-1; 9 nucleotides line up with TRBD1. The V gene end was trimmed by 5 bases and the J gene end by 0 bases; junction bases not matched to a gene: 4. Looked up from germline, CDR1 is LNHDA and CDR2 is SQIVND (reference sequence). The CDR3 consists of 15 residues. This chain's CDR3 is CASSGTGRLNTEAFF. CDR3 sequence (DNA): TGTGCCAGTAGTGGGACAGGGAGGCTGAACACTGAAGCTTTCTTT.

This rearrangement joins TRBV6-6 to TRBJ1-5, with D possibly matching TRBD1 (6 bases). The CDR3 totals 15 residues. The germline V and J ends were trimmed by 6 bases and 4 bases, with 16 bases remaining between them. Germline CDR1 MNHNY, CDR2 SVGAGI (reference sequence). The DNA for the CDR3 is TGTGCCAGCAGCCCCAGGGGCCCTACTAATCAGCCCCAGCATTTT. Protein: CASSPRGPTNQPQHF.

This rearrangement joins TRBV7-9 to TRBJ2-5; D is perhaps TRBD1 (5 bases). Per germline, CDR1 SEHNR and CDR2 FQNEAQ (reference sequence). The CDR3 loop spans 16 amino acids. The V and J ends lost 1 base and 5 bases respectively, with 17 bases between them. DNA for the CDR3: TGTGCCAGCAGCTTAGAGGGGCCGCTAGACTCGGAGACCCAGTACTTC. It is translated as CASSLEGPLDSETQYF.

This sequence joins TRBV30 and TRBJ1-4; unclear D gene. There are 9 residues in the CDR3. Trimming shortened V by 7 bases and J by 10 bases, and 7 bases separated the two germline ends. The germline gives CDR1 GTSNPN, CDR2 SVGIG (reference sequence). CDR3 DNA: TGTGCCTCGGGCGGAAAACTGTTTTTT. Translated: CASGGKLFF.